Shown below are 3 T cell receptor beta chains from a single sample sequenced in a study of blood T cell repertoires in COVID-19. Sequencing used immunoSEQ multiplex PCR; TCRdb keeps in-frame clones, though not all of them. The sample has 70,000 or so clones; under 95% are singletons. Source material: peripheral blood. The receptors stem from a human donor in a cohort sampled during active COVID-19.

The chain has TRBV28 and TRBJ2-7; 8 nucleotides match TRBD1. Germline values: CDR1 MDHEN, CDR2 SYDVKM. The CDR3 length is 14 residues. With V trimmed by 6 bases and J by 5 bases, 9 bases remained unmatched. CDR3 residues: CASSVTGGAHEQYF. The DNA of the CDR3 is TGTGCCAGCAGCGTCACAGGGGGAGCCCACGAGCAGTACTTC. Looking up the rest from reference TRBV28 and TRBJ2-7 gives the full variable domain: DVKVTQSSRYLVKRTGEKVFLECVQDMDHENMFWYRQDPGLGLRLIYFSYDVKMKEKGDIPEGYSVSREKKERFSLILESASTNQTSMYLCASSVTGGAHEQYFGPGTRLTVT.

The chain links TRBV19 to TRBJ2-5, with 11 nucleotides matching TRBD2. Germline V gives CDR1 LNHDA, CDR2 SQIVND (reference sequence). J gave up 4 bases and V 7 bases, and 8 bases lay outside the gene matches. This CDR3 has 15 amino acids. The CDR3 DNA reads TGTGCCAGTACCCGAGGTAGCGGGGGGGGAGAGACCCAGTACTTC. Translating it yields CASTRGSGGGETQYF.

This clone occurred a few times. The V call is TRBV19, the J call TRBJ1-3; unclear D gene. V dropped 2 bases and J dropped 0 bases, with 11 bases sitting between them. CDR1 is LNHDA and CDR2 is SQIVND in the germline V gene (reference sequence). This CDR3 spans 16 amino acids. This CDR3 is CASSITGRLSGNTIYF. The CDR3 DNA is TGTGCCAGTAGTATAACCGGCAGACTCTCTGGAAACACCATATATTTT.